These T cell receptor beta chains were read from a single sample in a study of blood T cell repertoires in COVID-19. Clones were read by immunoSEQ multiplex PCR, and TCRdb kept only the in-frame ones, dropping some. This repertoire shows around 250,000 clones, about four fifths found once; its top ten account for 5%. Specimen: PBMCs or T cells enriched from blood (not recorded which). The receptors originated from a middle-aged man who had been exposed to COVID-19. CDR3s include the opening cysteine and the closing phenylalanine or tryptophan. Each record gives: clone size, D gene, V gene, J gene, CDR3 DNA, CDR3 protein. D genes are given only for firm matches. Rows give clone size only sometimes, using once, few, many, or a class for an expanded clone.

>.|.|TRBV24-1|TRBJ2-1
.
CATSVAPGNPKFF
>.|.|TRBV5-4|TRBJ2-1
TGTGCCAGCAGCCCAACTAGAAGCTCCTACAATGAGCAGTTCTTC
CASSPTRSSYNEQFF
>few|.|TRBV25-1|TRBJ2-7
TGTGCCAGCAGTGAATATCAGGACGAGCAGTACTTC
CASSEYQDEQYF
>.|.|TRBV21-1|TRBJ1-5
TGTGCCAGCAGCCGTTCGACAGGGAGCGGCAATCAGCCCCAGCATTTT
CASSRSTGSGNQPQHF
>.|TRBD2|TRBV11-1|TRBJ2-5
TGTGCCAGCAGCTTCTTTGGGCTAGCGGACCAAGAGACCCAGTACTTC
CASSFFGLADQETQYF
>.|.|TRBV6-6|TRBJ1-6
TGTGCCAGCAGTTATGGAACAGCCGATTCACCCCTCCACTTT
CASSYGTADSPLHF
>.|TRBD2|TRBV27|TRBJ2-2
TGTGCCAGCAGTGTTAGCGGGAGGGCGGTAAAAAACACCGGGGAGCTGTTTTTT
CASSVSGRAVKNTGELFF
>.|TRBD2|TRBV7-2|TRBJ2-1
TGTGCCAGCAGCCTCTGGACTAGCGGGAGGACCCTCAAATCGTTCTTC
CASSLWTSGRTLKSFF
>many|.|TRBV2|TRBJ1-2
TGTGCCAGCAGTGAAATTGGAGGGAACTATGGCTACACCTTC
CASSEIGGNYGYTF
>.|.|TRBV27|TRBJ2-6
TGTGCCAGCAGTTCTCCCGGGAAGGCTGGGGCCAACGTCCTGACTTTC
CASSSPGKAGANVLTF
>.|.|TRBV10-1|TRBJ2-3
TGCGCCAGCAGTGAGACACTAGCCTCGGCAGATACGCAGTATTTT
CASSETLASADTQYF
>few|.|TRBV13|TRBJ1-1
TGTGCCAGCAGCGCAGACAGGAGATCTGAAGCTTTCTTT
CASSADRRSEAFF
>.|TRBD1|TRBV5-1|TRBJ2-5
TGCGCCAGCAGCCTAACCGGGACAGGGGGTGAGACCCAGTACTTC
CASSLTGTGGETQYF
>.|.|TRBV4-1|TRBJ1-1
TGCGCCAGCAGACAAGGGGTTGGCAGGTTGGGCACTGAAGCTTTCTTT
CASRQGVGRLGTEAFF
>.|TRBD2|TRBV9|TRBJ2-1
TGTGCCAGCAGCCCCGGGGGACTAGCGGAGTACAATGAGCAGTTCTTC
CASSPGGLAEYNEQFF
>.|.|TRBV7-9|TRBJ2-7
TGTGCCAGCAGCTTCTTGGGGAGCCCAAACGAGCAGTACTTC
CASSFLGSPNEQYF
>.|.|TRBV7-3|TRBJ2-6
TGTGCCAGCAGCCCGTCTGGGGCCAACGTCCTGACTTTC
CASSPSGANVLTF
>.|TRBD1|TRBV5-1|TRBJ2-1
TGCGCCAGCAGCTTACAGGCAGGGGGCCTCAATGAGCAGTTCTTC
CASSLQAGGLNEQFF
>.|.|TRBV5-5|TRBJ1-1
TGTGCCAGCAGCTTGGTCGTGACAGGAGGATTTGAAGCTTTCTTT
CASSLVVTGGFEAFF